One and the same sample provided the 8 T cell receptor beta chains below, sequenced in a study of blood T cell repertoires in COVID-19. Sequencing used immunoSEQ multiplex PCR; TCRdb keeps in-frame clones, though not all of them. This table holds over 85,000 clones, around 87% found once. Sequencing was carried out using peripheral blood. These TCRs come from a man between 35 and 55 years old with acute or convalescent COVID-19.

This clone was detected a few times. The gene calls are TRBV19 and TRBJ2-5, with 7 bases that match TRBD1. Germline V gene sequence: CDR1 LNHDA, CDR2 SQIVND (reference sequence). CDR3 length equals 13 residues. V trimming: 6 bases; J trimming: 5 bases; junction bases outside the gene matches: 6. The CDR3 region has the DNA TGTGCCAGTAGCGGACAGGACCTGGAGACCCAGTACTTC. This codes for CASSGQDLETQYF. The complete variable domain, with remaining parts taken from reference TRBV19 and TRBJ2-5, reads DGGITQSPKYLFRKEGQNVTLSCEQNLNHDAMYWYRQDPGQGLRLIYYSQIVNDFQKGDIAEGYSVSREKKESFPLTVTSAQKNPTAFYLCASSGQDLETQYFGPGTRLLVL.

Only one count was recorded for this clone. The chain carries TRBV6-5 and TRBJ1-1; maybe TRBD1 (5 bases). Germline V gene data show CDR1 as MNHEY and CDR2 as SVGAGI. Deletions cut 0 bases from V and 8 bases from J, with 13 bases between. This CDR3 contains 14 residues. As DNA, the CDR3 is TGTGCCAGCAGTTACTCGAACGCCGGGGGAGAAGCTTTCTTT. Encoded protein: CASSYSNAGGEAFF.

The chain carries TRBV6-6 and TRBJ2-5; D perhaps matches TRBD2 (7 bases). V lost 2 bases and J lost 3, with 10 bases in between. The CDR3 is 14 amino acids. Looked up from germline, CDR1 is MNHNY and CDR2 is SVGAGI (reference sequence). The CDR3 reads CASSYRGGKETQYF. The CDR3 coding sequence is TGTGCCAGCAGTTACAGGGGGGGCAAAGAGACCCAGTACTTC.

The J gene is TRBJ1-2, the V gene TRBV9, with 12 bases matching TRBD1. The V gene end was trimmed by 0 bases and the J gene end by 8 bases; junction bases not matched to a gene: 11. Looked up from germline, CDR1 is SGDLS and CDR2 is YYNGEE. The CDR3 contains 17 residues. The CDR3 loop reads CASSVVASGTGGLGYTF. CDR3 nucleotides: TGTGCCAGCAGCGTAGTAGCTTCCGGGACAGGGGGCTTGGGCTACACCTTC. Full variable domain (missing parts from reference TRBV9 and TRBJ1-2): DSGVTQTPKHLITATGQRVTLRCSPRSGDLSVYWYQQSLDQGLQFLIQYYNGEERAKGNILERFSAQQFPDLHSELNLSSLELGDSALYFCASSVVASGTGGLGYTFGSGTRLTVV.

The gene calls are TRBV5-1 and TRBJ1-6; tentative D call: TRBD1 (6 bases). V was trimmed by 0 bases and J by 6 bases, leaving 10 bases between them. The CDR3 totals 15 residues. Germline V gives CDR1 SGHRS, CDR2 YFSETQ. CDR3 DNA: TGCGCCAGCAGCTTGGAGGGACAATTTAATTCACCCCTCCACTTT. It codes for CASSLEGQFNSPLHF.

The chain uses TRBV19 and TRBJ1-5, with 9 bases matching TRBD1. Germline V CDR1 and CDR2: LNHDA, SQIVND (reference sequence). V trimming: 6 bases; J trimming: 5 bases; junction bases outside the gene matches: 11. This CDR3 has 16 residues. CDR3 amino acids: CASSIHPGQGYQPQHF. Here the CDR3 DNA reads TGTGCCAGTAGCATACATCCGGGACAGGGCTATCAGCCCCAGCATTTT. The full variable domain, its missing parts supplied by reference TRBV19 and TRBJ1-5, is DGGITQSPKYLFRKEGQNVTLSCEQNLNHDAMYWYRQDPGQGLRLIYYSQIVNDFQKGDIAEGYSVSREKKESFPLTVTSAQKNPTAFYLCASSIHPGQGYQPQHFGDGTRLSIL.

The V gene is TRBV9, the J gene TRBJ1-2; no reliable D call. The CDR3 has 13 residues. V was shortened by 3 bases and J by 6 bases, with 12 bases between the two germline ends. Germline lookup yields CDR1 SGDLS and CDR2 YYNGEE. CDR3 nucleotides: TGTGCCAGCAGCGGCACGGGGTTCGATGGCTACACCTTC. Its protein product is CASSGTGFDGYTF.

The CDR3 loop reads CAWSVRGLSGNTIYF. The CDR3 DNA reads TGTGCCTGGAGTGTACGGGGTCTCTCTGGAAACACCATATATTTT. This chain links TRBV30 with TRBJ1-3; D call uncertain. CDR1 and CDR2 (germline): GTSNPN, SVGIG (reference sequence). CDR3 length equals 15 residues. Trimming removed 0 bases at V and 0 bases at J, with 9 bases between. Using reference TRBV30 and TRBJ1-3 for the parts outside the CDR3, the full variable domain is SQTIHQWPATLVQPVGSPLSLECTVEGTSNPNLYWYRQAAGRGLQLLFYSVGIGQISSEVPQNLSASRPQDRQFILSSKKLLLSDSGFYLCAWSVRGLSGNTIYFGEGSWLTVV.